This T cell receptor beta chain was retrieved from a study of molecular identifiers for immune sequencing clone quantification. Study as a whole: Replicate runs used RNA from approximately 20,000 or 100,000 naive CD8 cells, which was split five ways into aliquots, and four of those aliquots were then sequenced. Findings of the study overall: Clones with over 20 RNA copies captured over 99% of effector molecules but under 1% of naive ones.

A remark on this clonotype: What it recognizes is unknown. It may be a read error: a sequence one base away is much more abundant.

The CDR3 covers 12 residues. CDR1 and CDR2 (germline): MGHDK, SYGVNS. Naive CD8 T cells, phenotype CD8+CD4-CCR7+CD45RA+, were sorted. With listed TCR primers and previously described methods, bulk TCR libraries were prepared. TCRdb redid the calling of the PCR reads with MiXCR, one entry per CDR3 protein. This sample carries about 510,000 distinct CDR3 sequences, around 23% of them seen once, and the ten largest clones take 0.7% to 0.9%. This TCR derives from a human donor in good health. Some libraries in this study had Jurkat cell RNA spiked in. Sequencing input: naive CD8+ T cells from blood, with Jurkat cell RNA spiked in. Subset in this sample: FACS-sorted CD8+CD4-CCR7+CD45RA+ naive T cells. V usage is TRBV25-1 and J usage is TRBJ1-1; D not certain. The CDR3 nucleotides read TGTGCCAGCAGTGAACAGAACACTGAAGCTCTCTTT. As protein: CASSEQNTEALF.